Detailed here is one TCR beta chain. This sample is part of a study of blood T cell repertoires in COVID-19. Looking at the study overall: From T cells, B-cell-depleted T cells, or PBMCs came the material, which was cDNA or gDNA.

In the original analysis: Nucleated cell counts were estimated from reference gene primer amplification. Method: immunoSEQ multiplex PCR; TCRdb's copy keeps in-frame clones and lacks some. V and J calls and clone size are as listed in that table; D and trimming were resolved from the DNA. Among hundreds of thousands of clones listed, approximately 80% were seen once. This CDR3 has 16 amino acids. Trimming cost V 6 bases and J 7 bases, with 23 bases left between them. CDR1 SGHDT and CDR2 YYEEEE come from the germline V gene. The chain uses TRBV5-6 and TRBJ2-1; a weak D match, TRBD2 (6 bases). The receptor was derived from a woman over 75 with active or convalescent COVID-19. The sample comprised peripheral blood. The CDR3 nucleotides are TGTGCCAGCAACATTTTGGGCGGGGTAATAGGGAATGAGCAGTTCTTC. Its translation: CASNILGGVIGNEQFF.